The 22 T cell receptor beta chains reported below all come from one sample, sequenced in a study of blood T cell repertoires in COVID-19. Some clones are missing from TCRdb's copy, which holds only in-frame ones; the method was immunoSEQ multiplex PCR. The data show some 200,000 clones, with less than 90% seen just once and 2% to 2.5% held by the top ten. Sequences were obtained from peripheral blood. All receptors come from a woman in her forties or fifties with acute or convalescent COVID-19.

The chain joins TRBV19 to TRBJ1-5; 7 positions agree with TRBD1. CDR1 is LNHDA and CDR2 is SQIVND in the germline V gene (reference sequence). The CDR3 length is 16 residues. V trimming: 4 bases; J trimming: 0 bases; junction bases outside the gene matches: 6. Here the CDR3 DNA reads TGTGCCAGTAGTACCCGACAGGGTCCTAGCAATCAGCCCCAGCATTTT. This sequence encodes CASSTRQGPSNQPQHF.

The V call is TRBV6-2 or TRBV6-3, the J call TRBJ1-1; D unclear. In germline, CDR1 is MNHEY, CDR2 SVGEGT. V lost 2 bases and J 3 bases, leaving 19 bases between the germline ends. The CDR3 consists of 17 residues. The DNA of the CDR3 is TGTGCCAGCAGTTACCCTCTTGGAGGGTTGAAGGACACTGAAGCTTTCTTT. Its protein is CASSYPLGGLKDTEAFF.

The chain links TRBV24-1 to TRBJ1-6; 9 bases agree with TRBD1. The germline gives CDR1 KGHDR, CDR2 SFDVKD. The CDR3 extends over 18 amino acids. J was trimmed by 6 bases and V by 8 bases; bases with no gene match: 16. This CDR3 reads CATICQDRGTTGNSPLHF. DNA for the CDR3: TGTGCCACCATTTGTCAGGACAGGGGAACGACTGGTAATTCACCCCTCCACTTT.

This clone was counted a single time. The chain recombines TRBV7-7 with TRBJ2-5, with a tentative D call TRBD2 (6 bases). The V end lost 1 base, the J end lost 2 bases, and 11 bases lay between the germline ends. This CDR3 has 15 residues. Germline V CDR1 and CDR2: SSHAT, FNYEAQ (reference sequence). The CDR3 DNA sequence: TGTGCCAGCAGCTTAGTCGGGGGTGAACAAGAGACCCAGTACTTC. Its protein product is CASSLVGGEQETQYF.

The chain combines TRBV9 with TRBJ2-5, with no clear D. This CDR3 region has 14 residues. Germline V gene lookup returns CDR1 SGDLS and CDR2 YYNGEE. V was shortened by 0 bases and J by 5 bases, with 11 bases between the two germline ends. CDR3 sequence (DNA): TGTGCCAGCAGCGTAGGTGGCGTGGAGGAGACCCAGTACTTC. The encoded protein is CASSVGGVEETQYF.

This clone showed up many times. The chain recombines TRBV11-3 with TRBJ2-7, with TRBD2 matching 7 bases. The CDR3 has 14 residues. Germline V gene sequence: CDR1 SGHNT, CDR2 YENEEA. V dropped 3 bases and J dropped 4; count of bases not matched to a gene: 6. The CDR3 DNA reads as TGTGCCAGCAGCTTTGGAGGGGAGGGGTACGAGCAGTACTTC. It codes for CASSFGGEGYEQYF.

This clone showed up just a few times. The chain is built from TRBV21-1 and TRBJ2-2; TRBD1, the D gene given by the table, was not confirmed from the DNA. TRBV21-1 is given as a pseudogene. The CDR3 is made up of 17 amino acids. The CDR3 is CASSPPGQGAGTGELFF. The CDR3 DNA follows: TGTGCCAGCAGCCCCCCGGGACAGGGAGCGGGCACCGGGGAGCTGTTTTTT.

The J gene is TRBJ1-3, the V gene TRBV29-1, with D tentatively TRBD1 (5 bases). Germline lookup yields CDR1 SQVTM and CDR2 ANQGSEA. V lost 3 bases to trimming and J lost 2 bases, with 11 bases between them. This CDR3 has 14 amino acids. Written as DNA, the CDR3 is TGCAGCGTTGACCAGGGATCAACTGGAAACACCATATATTTT. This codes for CSVDQGSTGNTIYF.

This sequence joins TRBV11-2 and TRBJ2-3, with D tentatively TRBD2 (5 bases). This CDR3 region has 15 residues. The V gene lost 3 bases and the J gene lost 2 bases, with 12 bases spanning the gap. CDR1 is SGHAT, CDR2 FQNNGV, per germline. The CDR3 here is CASSLDGLFTDTQYF. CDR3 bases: TGTGCCAGCAGCTTGGACGGACTTTTCACAGATACGCAGTATTTT.

CDR3 sequence reads: CASSIRADVNTIYF. The CDR3 DNA is TGTGCCAGTAGTATCCGAGCGGACGTGAACACCATATATTTT. J is TRBJ1-3 and V is TRBV19; D gene unclear. The germline V and J ends were trimmed by 3 bases and 7 bases, with 13 bases remaining between them. CDR1 and CDR2 (germline): LNHDA, SQIVND (reference sequence). The CDR3 has 14 residues.

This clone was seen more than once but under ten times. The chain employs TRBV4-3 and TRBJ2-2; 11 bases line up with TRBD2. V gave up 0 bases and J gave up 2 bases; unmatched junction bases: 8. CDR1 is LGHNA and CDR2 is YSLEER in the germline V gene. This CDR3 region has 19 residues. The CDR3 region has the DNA TGCGCCAGCAGCCAAGATCCTCCACTAGCGGGGGCCAACACCGGGGAGCTGTTTTTT. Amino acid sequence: CASSQDPPLAGANTGELFF.

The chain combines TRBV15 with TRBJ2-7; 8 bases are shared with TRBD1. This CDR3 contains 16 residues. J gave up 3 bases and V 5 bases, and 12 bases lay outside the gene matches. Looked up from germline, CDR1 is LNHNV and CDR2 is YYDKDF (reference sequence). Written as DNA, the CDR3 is TGTGCCACCAGCGTGAGGTGGGGACAGGTACGCTACGAGCAGTACTTC. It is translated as CATSVRWGQVRYEQYF.

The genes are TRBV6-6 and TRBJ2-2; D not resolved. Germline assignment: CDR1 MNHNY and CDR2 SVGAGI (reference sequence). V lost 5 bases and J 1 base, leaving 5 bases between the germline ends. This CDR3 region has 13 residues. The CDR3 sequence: CASSVVNTGELFF. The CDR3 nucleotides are TGTGCCAGCAGTGTAGTGAACACCGGGGAGCTGTTTTTT.

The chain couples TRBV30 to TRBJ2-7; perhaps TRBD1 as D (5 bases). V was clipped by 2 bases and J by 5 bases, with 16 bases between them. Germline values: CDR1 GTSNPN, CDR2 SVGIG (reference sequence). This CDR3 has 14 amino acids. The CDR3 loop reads CAWSQGLGSNEQYF. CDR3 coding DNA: TGTGCCTGGAGTCAGGGCTTAGGGTCTAACGAGCAGTACTTC. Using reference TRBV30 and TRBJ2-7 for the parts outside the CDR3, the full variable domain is SQTIHQWPATLVQPVGSPLSLECTVEGTSNPNLYWYRQAAGRGLQLLFYSVGIGQISSEVPQNLSASRPQDRQFILSSKKLLLSDSGFYLCAWSQGLGSNEQYFGPGTRLTVT.

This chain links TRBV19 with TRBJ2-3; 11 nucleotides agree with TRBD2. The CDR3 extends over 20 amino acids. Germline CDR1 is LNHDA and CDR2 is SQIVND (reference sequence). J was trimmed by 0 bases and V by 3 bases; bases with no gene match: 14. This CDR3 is CASSIGLAGGGGSSTDTQYF. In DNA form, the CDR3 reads TGTGCCAGTAGTATCGGGCTAGCGGGAGGTGGGGGAAGTAGCACAGATACGCAGTATTTT.

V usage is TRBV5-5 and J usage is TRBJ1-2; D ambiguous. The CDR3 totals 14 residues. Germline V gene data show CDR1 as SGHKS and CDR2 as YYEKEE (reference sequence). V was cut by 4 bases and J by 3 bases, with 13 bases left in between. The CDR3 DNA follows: TGTGCCAGCAGCCCGGAGGTATCTGACTATGGCTACACCTTC. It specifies CASSPEVSDYGYTF.

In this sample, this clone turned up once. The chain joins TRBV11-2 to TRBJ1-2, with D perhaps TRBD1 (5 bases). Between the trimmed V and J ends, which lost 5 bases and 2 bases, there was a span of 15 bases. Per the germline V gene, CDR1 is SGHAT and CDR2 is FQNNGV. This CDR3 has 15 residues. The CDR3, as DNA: TGTGCCAGCAGCCAAAACCGGGGACTAAACTATGGCTACACCTTC. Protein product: CASSQNRGLNYGYTF.

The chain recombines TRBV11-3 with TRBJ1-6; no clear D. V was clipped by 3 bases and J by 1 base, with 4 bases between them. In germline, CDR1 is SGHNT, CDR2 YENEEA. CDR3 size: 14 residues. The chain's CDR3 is CASSFLSYNSPLHF. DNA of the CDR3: TGTGCCAGCAGCTTCCTGTCCTATAATTCACCCCTCCACTTT. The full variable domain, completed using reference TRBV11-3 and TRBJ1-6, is EAGVVQSPRYKIIEKKQPVAFWCNPISGHNTLYWYLQNLGQGPELLIRYENEEAVDDSQLPKDRFSAERLKGVDSTLKIQPAELGDSAVYLCASSFLSYNSPLHFGNGTRLTVT.

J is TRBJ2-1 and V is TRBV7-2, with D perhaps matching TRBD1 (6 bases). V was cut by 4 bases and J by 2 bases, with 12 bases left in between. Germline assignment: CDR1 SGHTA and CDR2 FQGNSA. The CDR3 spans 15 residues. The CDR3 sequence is CASSSSTGAYNEQFF. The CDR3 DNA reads TGTGCCAGCAGCTCCTCGACAGGAGCCTACAATGAGCAGTTCTTC.

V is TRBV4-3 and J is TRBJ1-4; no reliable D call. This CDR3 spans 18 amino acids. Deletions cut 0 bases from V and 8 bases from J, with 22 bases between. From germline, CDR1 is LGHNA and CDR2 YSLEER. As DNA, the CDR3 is TGCGCCAGCAGCCAAGATGCGGGTCCACCGGGGTGGGAAGAAAAACTGTTTTTT. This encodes CASSQDAGPPGWEEKLFF.

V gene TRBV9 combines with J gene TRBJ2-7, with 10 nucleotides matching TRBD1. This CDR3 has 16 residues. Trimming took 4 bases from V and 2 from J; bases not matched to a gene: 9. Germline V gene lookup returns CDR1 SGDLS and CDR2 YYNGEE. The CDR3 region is CASSPPGQGTPYEQYF. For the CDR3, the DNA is TGTGCCAGCAGCCCGCCGGGACAGGGGACCCCCTACGAGCAGTACTTC.

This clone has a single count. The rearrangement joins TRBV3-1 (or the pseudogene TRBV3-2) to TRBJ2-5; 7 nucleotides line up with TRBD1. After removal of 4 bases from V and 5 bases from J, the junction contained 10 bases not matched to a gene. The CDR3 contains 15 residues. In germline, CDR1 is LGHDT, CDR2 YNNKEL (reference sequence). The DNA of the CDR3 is TGTGCCAGCAGCCCACCGACAGGGTGGGGGGAGACCCAGTACTTC. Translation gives CASSPPTGWGETQYF.